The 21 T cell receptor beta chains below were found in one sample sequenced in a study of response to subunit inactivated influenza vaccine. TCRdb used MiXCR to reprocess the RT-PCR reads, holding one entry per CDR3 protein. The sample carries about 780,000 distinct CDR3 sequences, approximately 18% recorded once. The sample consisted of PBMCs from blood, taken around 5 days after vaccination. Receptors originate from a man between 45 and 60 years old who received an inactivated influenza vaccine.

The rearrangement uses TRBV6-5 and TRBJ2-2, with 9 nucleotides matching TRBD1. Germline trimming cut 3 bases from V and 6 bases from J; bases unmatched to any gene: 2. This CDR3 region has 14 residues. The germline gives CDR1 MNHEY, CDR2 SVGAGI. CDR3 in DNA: TGTGCCAGCAGTTATGGGACAGGGTCCGGGGAGCTGTTTTTT. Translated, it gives CASSYGTGSGELFF.

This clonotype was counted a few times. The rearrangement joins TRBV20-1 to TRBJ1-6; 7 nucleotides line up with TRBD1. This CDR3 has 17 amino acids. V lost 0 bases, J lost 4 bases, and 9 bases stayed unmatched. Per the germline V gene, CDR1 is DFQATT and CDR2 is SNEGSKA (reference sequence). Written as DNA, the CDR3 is TGCAGTGCTAGAGATCCCACCAGGGGGTCTTATAATTCACCCCTCCACTTT. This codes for CSARDPTRGSYNSPLHF.

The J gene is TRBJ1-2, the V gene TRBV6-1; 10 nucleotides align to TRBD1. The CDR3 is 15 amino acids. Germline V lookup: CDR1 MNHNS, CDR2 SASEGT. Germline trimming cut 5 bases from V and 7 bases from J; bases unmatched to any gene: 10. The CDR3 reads CASSPRTGGWSGYTF. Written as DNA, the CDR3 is TGTGCCAGCAGTCCACGGACAGGGGGGTGGAGTGGCTACACCTTC.

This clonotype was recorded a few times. DNA of the CDR3: TGTGCCAGCAGTTCCCTCTGGCGGGAGTGGTTCTTC. This encodes CASSSLWREWFF. The chain employs TRBV6-2 or TRBV6-3 and TRBJ2-1, with TRBD2 matching over 7 bases. The V gene end was trimmed by 4 bases and the J gene end by 15 bases; junction bases not matched to a gene: 9. CDR3 length equals 12 residues. Per the germline V gene, CDR1 is MNHEY and CDR2 is SVGEGT.

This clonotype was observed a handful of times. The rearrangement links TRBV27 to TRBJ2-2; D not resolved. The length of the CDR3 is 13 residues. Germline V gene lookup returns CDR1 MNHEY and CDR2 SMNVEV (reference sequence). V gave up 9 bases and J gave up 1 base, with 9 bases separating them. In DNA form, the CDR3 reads TGTGCCAGTACGAAAGGGAACACCGGGGAGCTGTTTTTT. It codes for CASTKGNTGELFF.

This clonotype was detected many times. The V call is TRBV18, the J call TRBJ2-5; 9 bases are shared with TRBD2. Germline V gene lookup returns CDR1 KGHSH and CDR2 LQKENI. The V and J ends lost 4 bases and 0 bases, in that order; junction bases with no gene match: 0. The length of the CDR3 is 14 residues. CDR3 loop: CASSLAGDQETQYF. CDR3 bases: TGTGCCAGCTCACTAGCGGGGGACCAAGAGACCCAGTACTTC.

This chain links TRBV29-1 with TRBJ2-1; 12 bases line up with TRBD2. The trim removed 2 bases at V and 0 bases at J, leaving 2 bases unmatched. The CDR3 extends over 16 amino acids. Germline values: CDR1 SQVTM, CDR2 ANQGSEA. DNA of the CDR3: TGCAGCGTTGAAACTAGCGGGGGGCTCTCCTACAATGAGCAGTTCTTC. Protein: CSVETSGGLSYNEQFF.

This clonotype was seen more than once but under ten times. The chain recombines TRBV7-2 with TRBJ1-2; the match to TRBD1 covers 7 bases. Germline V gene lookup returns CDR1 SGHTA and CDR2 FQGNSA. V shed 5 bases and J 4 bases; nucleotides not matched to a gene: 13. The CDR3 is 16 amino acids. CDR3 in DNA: TGTGCCAGCAGCCCCCGGACAGGCCCAAATACCTATGGCTACACCTTC. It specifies CASSPRTGPNTYGYTF.

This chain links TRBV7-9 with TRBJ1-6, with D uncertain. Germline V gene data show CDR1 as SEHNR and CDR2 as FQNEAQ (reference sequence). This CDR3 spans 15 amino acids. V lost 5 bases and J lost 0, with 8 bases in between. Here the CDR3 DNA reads TGTGCCAGCAGCACGTGGAGCTCCTATAATTCACCCCTCCACTTT. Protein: CASSTWSSYNSPLHF.

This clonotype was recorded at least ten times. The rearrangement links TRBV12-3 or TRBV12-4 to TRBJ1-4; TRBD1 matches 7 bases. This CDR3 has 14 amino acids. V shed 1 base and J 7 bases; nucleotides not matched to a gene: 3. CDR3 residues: CASSLGTGGEKLFF. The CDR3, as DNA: TGTGCCAGCAGTTTAGGGACAGGCGGTGAAAAACTGTTTTTT.

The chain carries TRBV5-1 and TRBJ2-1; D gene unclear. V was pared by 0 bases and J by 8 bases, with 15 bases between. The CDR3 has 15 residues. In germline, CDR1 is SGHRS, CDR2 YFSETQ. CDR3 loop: CASSLVYQDRDEQFF. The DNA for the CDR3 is TGCGCCAGCAGCTTGGTTTACCAGGATAGGGATGAGCAGTTCTTC.

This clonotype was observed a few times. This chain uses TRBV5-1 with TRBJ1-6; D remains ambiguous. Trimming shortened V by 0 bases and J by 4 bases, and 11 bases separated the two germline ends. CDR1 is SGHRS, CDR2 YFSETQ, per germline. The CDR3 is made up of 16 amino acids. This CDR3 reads CASSLVGLPYNSPLHF. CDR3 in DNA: TGCGCCAGCAGCTTGGTAGGGCTGCCGTATAATTCACCCCTCCACTTT.

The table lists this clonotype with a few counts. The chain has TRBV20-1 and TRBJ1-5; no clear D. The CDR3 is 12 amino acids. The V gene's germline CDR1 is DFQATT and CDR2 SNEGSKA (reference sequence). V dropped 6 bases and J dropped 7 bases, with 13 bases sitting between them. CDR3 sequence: CSAGLGEQPQHF. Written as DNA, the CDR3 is TGCAGTGCCGGCCTAGGTGAACAGCCCCAGCATTTT.

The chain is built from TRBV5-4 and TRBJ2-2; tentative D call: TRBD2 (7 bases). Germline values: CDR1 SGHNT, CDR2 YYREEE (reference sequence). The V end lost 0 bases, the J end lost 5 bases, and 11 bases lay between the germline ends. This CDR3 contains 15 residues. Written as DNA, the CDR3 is TGTGCCAGCAGCTTGGTGCGGGGGCCTACCGGGGAGCTGTTTTTT. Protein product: CASSLVRGPTGELFF. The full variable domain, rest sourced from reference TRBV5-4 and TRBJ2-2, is ETGVTQSPTHLIKTRGQQVTLRCSSQSGHNTVSWYQQALGQGPQFIFQYYREEENGRGNFPPRFSGLQFPNYSSELNVNALELDDSALYLCASSLVRGPTGELFFGEGSRLTVL.

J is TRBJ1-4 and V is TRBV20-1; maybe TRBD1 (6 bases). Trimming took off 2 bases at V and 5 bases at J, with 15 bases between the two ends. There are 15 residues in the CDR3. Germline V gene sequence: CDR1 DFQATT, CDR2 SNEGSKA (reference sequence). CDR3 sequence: CSARKRQESNEKLFF. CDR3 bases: TGCAGTGCTAGAAAAAGACAGGAGTCAAATGAAAAACTGTTTTTT.

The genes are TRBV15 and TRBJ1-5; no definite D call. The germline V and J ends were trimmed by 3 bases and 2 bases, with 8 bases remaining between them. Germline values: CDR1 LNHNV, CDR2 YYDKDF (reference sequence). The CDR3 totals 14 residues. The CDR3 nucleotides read TGTGCCACCAGCAGCCCCTATGGCAATCAGCCCCAGCATTTT. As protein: CATSSPYGNQPQHF. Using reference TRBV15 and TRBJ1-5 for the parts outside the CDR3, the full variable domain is DAMVIQNPRYQVTQFGKPVTLSCSQTLNHNVMYWYQQKSSQAPKLLFHYYDKDFNNEADTPDNFQSRRPNTSFCFLDIRSPGLGDTAMYLCATSSPYGNQPQHFGDGTRLSIL.

This CDR3 reads CASSIRWDRNSPLHF. The CDR3 region has the DNA TGTGCCAGCAGCATCCGCTGGGACAGGAATTCACCCCTCCACTTT. The chain carries TRBV7-8 and TRBJ1-6; the match to TRBD1 covers 8 bases. Germline V CDR1 and CDR2: SGHVS, FQNEAQ. V lost 5 bases, J lost 7 bases, and 7 bases stayed unmatched. The CDR3 totals 15 residues.

The CDR3 spells CASSLPGVAGNTIYF. The CDR3 DNA sequence: TGTGCCAGCAGCTTGCCAGGGGTGGCTGGAAACACCATATATTTT. V is TRBV5-5 and J is TRBJ1-3; maybe TRBD1 (6 bases). The CDR3 spans 15 residues. The V gene's germline CDR1 is SGHKS and CDR2 YYEKEE (reference sequence). Trimming took 1 base from V and 2 from J, leaving 10 bases between them.

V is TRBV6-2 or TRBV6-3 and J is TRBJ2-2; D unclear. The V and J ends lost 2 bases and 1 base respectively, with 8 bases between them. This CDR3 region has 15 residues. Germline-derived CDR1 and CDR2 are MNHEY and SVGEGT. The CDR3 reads CASSYRRQNTGELFF. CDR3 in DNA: TGTGCCAGCAGTTACAGGAGACAGAACACCGGGGAGCTGTTTTTT.

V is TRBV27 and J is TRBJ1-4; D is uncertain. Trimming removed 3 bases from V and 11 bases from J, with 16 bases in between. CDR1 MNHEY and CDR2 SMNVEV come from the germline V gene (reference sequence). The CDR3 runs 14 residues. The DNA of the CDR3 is TGTGCCAGCAGTTTCGAAGGATCCCCCTCCAAACTGTTTTTT. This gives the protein CASSFEGSPSKLFF.

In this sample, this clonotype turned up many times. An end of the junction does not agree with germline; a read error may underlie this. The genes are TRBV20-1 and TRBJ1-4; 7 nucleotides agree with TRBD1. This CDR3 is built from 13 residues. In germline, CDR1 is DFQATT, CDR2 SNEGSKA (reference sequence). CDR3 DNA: TGCAGTGCTAACAGGGGCGCTAACGAAAAACTGTTTTTT. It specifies CSANRGANEKLFF.